Shown below are 18 T cell receptor beta chains from a single sample sequenced in a study of CD8 T cells in ankylosing spondylitis. Via MiXCR, TCRdb re-called the 5' RACE reads, giving one row per CDR3 protein. The sample lists 250,000 to 400,000 distinct CDR3 sequences, roughly 11% occurring once. Material: blood, either unsorted or a sorted T cell fraction (not recorded which). All receptors derive from a female donor with ankylosing spondylitis or in good health (not recorded which).

The genes are TRBV3-1 and TRBJ1-1; D is uncertain. The CDR3 is 12 residues long. Germline V lookup: CDR1 LGHDT, CDR2 YNNKEL (reference sequence). Deletions cut 0 bases from V and 10 bases from J, with 9 bases between. This chain's CDR3 is CASSQDEGAAFF. DNA of the CDR3: TGTGCCAGCAGCCAAGATGAGGGCGCAGCTTTCTTT.

This clonotype was counted many times. This chain joins TRBV6-1 and TRBJ1-5, with TRBD1 matching over 7 bases. Losses at the gene ends were 7 bases for V and 3 bases for J; bases not matched to a gene: 9. The CDR3 consists of 15 residues. Germline CDR1 and CDR2: MNHNS and SASEGT. The CDR3 protein is CASTTGGTDNQPQHF. DNA for the CDR3: TGTGCCAGCACCACAGGAGGGACAGACAATCAGCCCCAGCATTTT.

At least ten counts were recorded for this clonotype. J is TRBJ2-1 and V is TRBV6-2 or TRBV6-3, with D maybe TRBD2 (6 bases). There are 14 residues in the CDR3. Germline lookup yields CDR1 MNHEY and CDR2 SVGEGT. V was cut by 5 bases and J by 7 bases, with 15 bases left in between. The CDR3 DNA is TGTGCCAGCAGTGCCCTAGCGTTAGCGAATGAGCAGTTCTTC. Its protein product is CASSALALANEQFF.

This chain links TRBV30 with TRBJ2-1; the match to TRBD1 covers 9 bases. The V segment lost 4 bases and the J segment 4 bases; nucleotides outside the gene matches: 8. CDR1 is GTSNPN and CDR2 is SVGIG in the germline V gene (reference sequence). CDR3 size: 15 residues. CDR3 sequence reads: CAWNRGTGIYNEQFF. The CDR3 nucleotides read TGTGCCTGGAATCGAGGGACAGGGATATACAATGAGCAGTTCTTC.

At least ten counts were recorded for this clonotype. The chain recombines TRBV5-1 with TRBJ2-2, with D unclear. The CDR3 contains 17 residues. The V gene's germline CDR1 is SGHRS and CDR2 YFSETQ. Trimming left V 1 base short and J 0 bases short, with 13 bases between. This CDR3 is CASSLSAVAANTGELFF. The CDR3 DNA follows: TGCGCCAGCAGCTTGTCGGCAGTCGCCGCGAACACCGGGGAGCTGTTTTTT.

This clonotype was found many times. This sequence joins TRBV20-1 and TRBJ2-3; 8 bases agree with TRBD2. The germline V gene has CDR1 DFQATT and CDR2 SNEGSKA (reference sequence). This CDR3 has 17 amino acids. The V and J ends lost 4 bases and 0 bases, in that order; junction bases with no gene match: 12. This chain's CDR3 is CSAIVGGAGASTDTQYF. CDR3 bases: TGCAGTGCTATTGTAGGCGGAGCGGGGGCTAGCACAGATACGCAGTATTTT.

This clonotype occurred many times. V usage is TRBV20-1 and J usage is TRBJ1-5; TRBD1 matches 10 bases. The germline V gene has CDR1 DFQATT and CDR2 SNEGSKA (reference sequence). The CDR3 covers 13 residues. The CDR3 reads CRRQGANNQPQHF. The CDR3 nucleotides are TGCAGGAGACAGGGGGCGAACAATCAGCCCCAGCATTTT.

This chain connects TRBV19 to TRBJ2-5; D is unresolved. The CDR3 runs to 15 residues. From germline, CDR1 is LNHDA and CDR2 SQIVND (reference sequence). The germline V and J ends were trimmed by 5 bases and 2 bases, with 15 bases remaining between them. This CDR3 reads CASSLAMSRQETQYF. In nucleotides, the CDR3 is TGTGCCAGTAGTCTCGCCATGTCCAGGCAAGAGACCCAGTACTTC.

This clonotype was found many times. The chain uses TRBV9 and TRBJ2-7, with 10 bases matching TRBD1. From germline, CDR1 is SGDLS and CDR2 YYNGEE. Trimming at V came to 1 base and at J to 5 bases, leaving 6 bases not matched to a gene. The CDR3 has 15 amino acids. The CDR3: CASSVTGTGVDEQYF. In DNA form, the CDR3 reads TGTGCCAGCAGCGTAACCGGGACAGGGGTGGACGAGCAGTACTTC.

In its sample, this clonotype was seen many times. The gene calls are TRBV20-1 and TRBJ1-1; a weak D match, TRBD1 (6 bases). The germline V gene encodes CDR1 DFQATT and CDR2 SNEGSKA (reference sequence). The CDR3 consists of 13 residues. With 7 bases removed from V and 6 bases from J, the gap between germline ends came to 18 bases. The CDR3 sequence is CSVLAGAGSEAFF. The CDR3 DNA is TGCAGTGTTCTGGCAGGGGCGGGATCTGAAGCTTTCTTT.

The V gene is TRBV27, the J gene TRBJ1-5; maybe TRBD1 (5 bases). CDR1 is MNHEY, CDR2 SMNVEV, per germline (reference sequence). The CDR3 contains 12 residues. Trimming shortened V by 3 bases and J by 6 bases, and 6 bases separated the two germline ends. The CDR3 protein is CASSFTGQPQHF. The CDR3 DNA is TGTGCCAGCAGTTTCACAGGTCAGCCCCAGCATTTT.

This clonotype was counted ten times or more. The chain is built from TRBV5-1 and TRBJ2-5; 8 nucleotides align to TRBD2. The J segment lost 5 bases and the V segment lost 2 bases, leaving 2 bases of the junction unmatched. The CDR3 length is 13 residues. Germline V lookup: CDR1 SGHRS, CDR2 YFSETQ. The CDR3 bases are TGCGCCAGCAGCTTAGCGGGGGATGAGACCCAGTACTTC. Protein sequence: CASSLAGDETQYF.

The V call is TRBV2, the J call TRBJ2-7; 9 bases agree with TRBD1. This CDR3 is 15 amino acids long. CDR1 and CDR2 (germline): SNHLY, FYNNEI. Trimming took 8 bases from V and 1 from J; bases not matched to a gene: 9. The CDR3 DNA reads TGTGCCAGCCTGAAGGACAGGGGAGTTTCCTACGAGCAGTACTTC. Translating gives CASLKDRGVSYEQYF.

This clonotype was recorded at least ten times. V gene TRBV12-3 or TRBV12-4 combines with J gene TRBJ2-2, with D maybe TRBD2 (5 bases). Trimming shortened V by 6 bases and J by 4 bases, and 9 bases separated the two germline ends. The CDR3 contains 13 residues. The CDR3 region is CASSPGVTGELFF. The CDR3 DNA sequence: TGTGCCAGCAGCCCCGGGGTCACCGGGGAGCTGTTTTTT.

This clonotype was counted many times. The V gene is TRBV19, the J gene TRBJ2-2, with TRBD1 identical over 8 bases. Germline loops: CDR1 LNHDA, CDR2 SQIVND (reference sequence). V lost 4 bases and J lost 6; bases outside the gene matches: 10. The CDR3 totals 16 residues. The CDR3 reads CASSTSGTGWSGELFF. The DNA for the CDR3 is TGTGCCAGTAGTACTTCCGGGACAGGCTGGTCCGGGGAGCTGTTTTTT. The full variable domain, rest sourced from reference TRBV19 and TRBJ2-2, is DGGITQSPKYLFRKEGQNVTLSCEQNLNHDAMYWYRQDPGQGLRLIYYSQIVNDFQKGDIAEGYSVSREKKESFPLTVTSAQKNPTAFYLCASSTSGTGWSGELFFGEGSRLTVL.

The V and J genes are TRBV20-1 and TRBJ2-6; TRBD1 or TRBD2 may be the D gene (5 bases each). CDR3 length equals 13 residues. CDR1 is DFQATT, CDR2 SNEGSKA, per germline (reference sequence). V shed 6 bases and J shed 0 bases, with 6 bases lying between them. The CDR3 loop reads CSAGTSGANVLTF. DNA for the CDR3: TGCAGTGCCGGGACCTCTGGGGCCAACGTCCTGACTTTC.

The sample holds many counts of this clonotype. V and J are TRBV5-8 and TRBJ2-7; possible D gene TRBD1, 5 bases. V gave up 0 bases and J gave up 2 bases, with 12 bases separating them. The CDR3 sequence is 15 residues long. Germline CDR1 is SGHTS and CDR2 is YDEGEE. CDR3 amino acids: CASSLGRGTTYEQYF. The CDR3 DNA reads as TGTGCCAGCAGCTTGGGAAGGGGTACCACCTACGAGCAGTACTTC.

Many counts were recorded for this clonotype. This chain joins TRBV12-3 or TRBV12-4 and TRBJ1-4, with D perhaps TRBD1 (5 bases). Trimming stripped 7 bases from V and 8 bases from J, with 14 bases between. This CDR3 has 13 residues. In DNA, the CDR3 is TGTGCCAGCAACCCAGGGATTTCGGAAAAACTGTTTTTT. This codes for CASNPGISEKLFF.